Listed below are T cell receptor beta chains from one sample, sequenced in a study of a mutant IDH1 vaccine in newly diagnosed glioma. Their target antigens are unknown. This table comes from immunoSEQ multiplex PCR, and its TCRdb copy is limited to in-frame clones, with some not included. In the table there are about 50,000 clones, around 94% of which are singletons. The sample was PBMCs, taken from a glioma patient whose treatment included an IDH1 peptide vaccine. These receptors came from a man aged 50 to 59 with glioma. Both conserved end residues are part of each CDR3. D genes are given only for firm matches. Clone size is not always given. Where it is, it says once, few, many or a class for expanded clones.

d_gene	j_gene	v_gene	abundance	CDR3nt	CDR3aa
.	TRBJ2-7	TRBV28	.	TGTGCCAGCAGTTATGGCGTGGGGCAGACGTTAGCCTACGAGCAGTACTTC	CASSYGVGQTLAYEQYF
TRBD1	TRBJ1-5	TRBV6-4	.	TGTGCCATCATTACAGGGGGTAGGCAGCCCCAGCATTTT	CAIITGGRQPQHF
.	TRBJ1-5	TRBV7-6	few	TGTGCCAGCAGTTTACAGGGTGAGCAGCCCCAGCATTTT	CASSLQGEQPQHF
TRBD1	TRBJ2-5	TRBV7-7	.	TGTGCTAGCAGCCCGAACTCAGGGGGAGAGACCCAGTACTTC	CASSPNSGGETQYF
.	TRBJ2-7	TRBV5-1	.	TGCGCCAGCAGCTTACCCCCGAGGGGCCCCAGGTTGGAGCAGTACTTC	CASSLPPRGPRLEQYF
.	TRBJ1-1	TRBV27	.	TGTGCCAGCACCGGGGGCACTGAAGCTTTCTTT	CASTGGTEAFF
TRBD1	TRBJ2-5	TRBV18	.	TGTGCCAGCTCACCCGGACAGGGGGCATCAGAGACCCAGTACTTC	CASSPGQGASETQYF
TRBD1	TRBJ1-4	TRBV6-1	.	TGTGCCAGCAGTGATGTTAACTGGACAGGGGGTGATGAAAAACTGTTTTTT	CASSDVNWTGGDEKLFF
.	TRBJ1-1	TRBV30	once	TGTGCCTGGAGTCCTAGAGGCAGGGGGAACACTGAAGCTTTCTTT	CAWSPRGRGNTEAFF
.	TRBJ2-1	TRBV7-9	once	TGTGCCAGCAGCGTTTCGCGAACAGGCAGATACAATGAGCAGTTCTTC	CASSVSRTGRYNEQFF
TRBD1	TRBJ1-5	TRBV5-5	.	TGTGCCAGCAGCTGGGAGACAGGGAAGCCCCAGCATTTT	CASSWETGKPQHF
.	TRBJ2-7	TRBV2	once	TGTGCCAGCAGTGAGTGGGAGGGGGCTTACGAGCAGTACTTC	CASSEWEGAYEQYF
TRBD1	TRBJ2-7	TRBV5-1	.	TGCGCCAGCAGCCCGGGACAGGGTCCCGAGCAGTACTTC	CASSPGQGPEQYF
TRBD2	TRBJ2-3	TRBV2	.	TGTGCCAGCAGTGCCGGGACTACCACAGATACGCAGTATTTT	CASSAGTTTDTQYF
.	TRBJ2-1	TRBV11-3	.	TGTGCCAGCAGCTTAGAGACATCCACTGAGCAGTTCTTC	CASSLETSTEQFF
TRBD1	TRBJ1-2	TRBV2	.	TGTGCCAGCAGAACCTTGGGGACAGGGATTTTTGGCTACACCTTC	CASRTLGTGIFGYTF
TRBD1	TRBJ1-1	TRBV7-9	.	TGTGCCAGCACCAGACAGGGTAAATCGAACACTGAAGCTTTCTTT	CASTRQGKSNTEAFF
.	TRBJ1-3	TRBV7-3	.	TGTGCCAGCAGCTCACAGTACCCCTCTGGAAACACCATATATTTT	CASSSQYPSGNTIYF
TRBD1	TRBJ2-2	TRBV7-3	.	TGTGCCAGCAGCCCAACAGGGGGCGCGGGCCCCGGGGAGCTGTTTTTT	CASSPTGGAGPGELFF
TRBD1	TRBJ2-5	TRBV6-5	once	TGTGCCAGCAGTTACAGGACAGGGGGTGAGACCCAGTACTTC	CASSYRTGGETQYF
.	TRBJ1-2	TRBV5-1	.	TGCGCCAGCAGCTTGGACGGGGGAGCTAACTATGGCTACACCTTC	CASSLDGGANYGYTF
.	TRBJ1-1	TRBV7-3	.	TGTGCCAGTAGGGCGGGGGCGAACTCCGGGGCTTTCTTT	CASRAGANSGAFF
TRBD2	TRBJ2-1	TRBV7-9	.	TGTGCCAGCAGCTTAGAGGAGTTGCGGGAGATCCCCAATGAGCAGTTCTTC	CASSLEELREIPNEQFF
.	TRBJ2-7	TRBV13	.	TGTGCCACCAGGGAGTCCCTTTCCGAGCAGTACTTC	CATRESLSEQYF
TRBD2	TRBJ2-5	TRBV6-4	.	TGTGCCAGCAGGCGGGAAGCGGGGGGGTACCAAGAGACCCAGTACTTC	CASRREAGGYQETQYF
.	TRBJ1-6	TRBV6-1	.	TGTGCCAGCATGAGGGAAGGTTCACCCCTCCACTTT	CASMREGSPLHF
TRBD1	TRBJ2-2	TRBV19	.	TGTGCCAGTAGTAGAAATACAGGGTCCAGGGGGCAAGCCGGGGAGCTGTTTTTT	CASSRNTGSRGQAGELFF
.	TRBJ1-1	TRBV7-9	.	TGTGCCAGCAGCCCACGCATATCGTACCAGAACACTGAAGCTTTCTTT	CASSPRISYQNTEAFF
TRBD2	TRBJ2-5	TRBV5-4	.	TGTGCCAGCAGCTCCTCAACGGTAGCGGGAGGAGAGCAGTACTTC	CASSSSTVAGGEQYF
TRBD1	TRBJ2-5	TRBV11-2	.	TGTGCCAGCAGCCCCAGGACAGGGCTACAAGAGACCCAGTACTTC	CASSPRTGLQETQYF
.	TRBJ1-1	TRBV11-2	.	TGTGCCAGCAGCTTATCCCCGGGGATGAACACTGAAGCTTTCTTT	CASSLSPGMNTEAFF
.	TRBJ1-2	TRBV6-1	.	TGTGCCAGCAGTGAAGCGGCACGCTACTATGGCTACACCTTC	CASSEAARYYGYTF
TRBD1	TRBJ1-6	TRBV28	.	TGTGCCAGCAGACCGACAGGGCAGAATTCACCCCTCCACTTT	CASRPTGQNSPLHF
.	TRBJ1-5	TRBV19	.	TGTGCCAGTAGTACCCGACCGGAAACGAATCAGCCCCAGCATTTT	CASSTRPETNQPQHF
.	TRBJ1-3	TRBV6-5	few	TGTGCCAGCAGTTACCCGAGGAACTCTGGAAACACCATATATTTT	CASSYPRNSGNTIYF
.	TRBJ1-2	TRBV18	.	TGTGCCAGCTCAGGCGATTCGTTCTATGGCTACACCTTC	CASSGDSFYGYTF
.	TRBJ1-4	TRBV30	.	TGTGCCTGGACTCAGGATTTGGGCGGGGAAAAACTGTTTTTT	CAWTQDLGGEKLFF
.	TRBJ2-1	TRBV5-1	.	TGCGCCAGCAGCTTGGTGGGGGAGAATGAGCAGTTCTTC	CASSLVGENEQFF
.	TRBJ1-2	TRBV18	once	TGTGCCAGCTCACCCACGGGCCCAGACCCTAACTATGGCTACACCTTC	CASSPTGPDPNYGYTF
.	TRBJ1-1	TRBV2	.	TGTGCCAGCAGATTAAGCATCCAGGACACTGAAGCTTTCTTT	CASRLSIQDTEAFF
.	TRBJ1-3	TRBV5-1	.	TGCGCCAGCAGGGACTCCTACTCTGGAAACACCATATATTTT	CASRDSYSGNTIYF
TRBD1	TRBJ2-1	TRBV5-1	.	TGCGCCAGTACCGGGACAGGGGGCATTAATGAGCAGTTCTTC	CASTGTGGINEQFF
TRBD2	TRBJ2-1	TRBV6-6	.	TGTGCCAGCAGCCGAACTAGCGCTAATAACAATGAGCAGTTCTTC	CASSRTSANNNEQFF
.	TRBJ2-7	TRBV7-8	.	TGTGCCAGCAGCTTAGTTCCGGCCGCCTACGAGCAGTACTTC	CASSLVPAAYEQYF
.	TRBJ1-3	TRBV28	once	TGTGCCAGCAGTTGGATGGCAGTTTCTTCTGGAAACACCATATATTTT	CASSWMAVSSGNTIYF
.	TRBJ2-2	TRBV6-5	once	TGTGCCAGCAGTCTAGGGGGTTGGAACACCGGGGAGCTGTTTTTT	CASSLGGWNTGELFF
TRBD1	TRBJ2-7	TRBV18	.	TGTGCCAGCTCACCAAGGAGTTGGACAGGGGTCCACGAGCAGTACTTC	CASSPRSWTGVHEQYF
.	TRBJ2-3	TRBV10-1	.	TGCGCCAGAGACTGGGGGGACGGCACAGATACGCAGTATTTT	CARDWGDGTDTQYF
.	TRBJ1-2	TRBV7-2	.	TGTGCCAGCAGCGAACAGGGCTACACCTTC	CASSEQGYTF
.	TRBJ2-5	TRBV7-9	.	TGTGCCAGCAGCTTTGTTTCCCACGAACCCCAAGAGACCCAGTACTTC	CASSFVSHEPQETQYF
.	TRBJ2-1	TRBV20-1	.	TGCAGTGCTCCAGAGTACAATGAGCAGTTCTTC	CSAPEYNEQFF
.	TRBJ1-5	TRBV7-8	.	TGTGCCACCCAACCTTCGAGTTACCGGGGCAATCAGCCCCAGCATTTT	CATQPSSYRGNQPQHF
.	TRBJ1-2	TRBV7-9	.	TGTGCCAGCAGCCCTAGCCGGAATAACTATGGCTACACCTTC	CASSPSRNNYGYTF
.	TRBJ1-1	TRBV10-2	.	TGCGCCAGCAGTGAGGAGGGGGGGACTGAAGCTTTCTTT	CASSEEGGTEAFF